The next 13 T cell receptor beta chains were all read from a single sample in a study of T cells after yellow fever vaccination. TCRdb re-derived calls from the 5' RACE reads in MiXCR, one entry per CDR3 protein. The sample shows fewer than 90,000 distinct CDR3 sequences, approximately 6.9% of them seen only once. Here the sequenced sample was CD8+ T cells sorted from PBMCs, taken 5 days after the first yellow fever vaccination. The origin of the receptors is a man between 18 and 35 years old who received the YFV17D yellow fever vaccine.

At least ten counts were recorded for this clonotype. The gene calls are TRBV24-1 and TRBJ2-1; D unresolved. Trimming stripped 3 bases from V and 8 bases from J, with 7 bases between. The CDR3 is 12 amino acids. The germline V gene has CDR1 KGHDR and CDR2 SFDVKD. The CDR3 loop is CATSDLRYEQFF. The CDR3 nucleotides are TGTGCCACCAGTGATCTTAGGTATGAGCAGTTCTTC.

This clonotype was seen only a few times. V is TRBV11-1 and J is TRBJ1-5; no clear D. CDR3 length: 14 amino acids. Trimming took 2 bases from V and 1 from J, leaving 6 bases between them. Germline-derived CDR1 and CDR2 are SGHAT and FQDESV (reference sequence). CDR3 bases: TGTGCCAGCAGCTTAAGTGGAAGCAATCAGCCCCAGCATTTT. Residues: CASSLSGSNQPQHF.

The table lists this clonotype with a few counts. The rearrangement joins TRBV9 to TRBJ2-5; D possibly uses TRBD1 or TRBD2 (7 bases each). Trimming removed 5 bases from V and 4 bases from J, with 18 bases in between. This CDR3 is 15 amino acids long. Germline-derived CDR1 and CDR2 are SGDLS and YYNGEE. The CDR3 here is CASRRSGGAGETQYF. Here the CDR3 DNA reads TGTGCCAGCAGGAGATCAGGGGGGGCGGGAGAGACCCAGTACTTC.

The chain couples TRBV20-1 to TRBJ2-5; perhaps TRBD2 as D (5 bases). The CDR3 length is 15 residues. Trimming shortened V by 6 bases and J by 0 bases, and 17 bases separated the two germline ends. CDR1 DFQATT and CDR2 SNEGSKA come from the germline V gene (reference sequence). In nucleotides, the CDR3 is TGCAGTGCAATCAACTATGGACTCAACCAAGAGACCCAGTACTTC. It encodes CSAINYGLNQETQYF.

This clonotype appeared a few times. CDR3 bases: TGTGCCAGCAGATACGGGACAGGGGGCTCCTCCTACGAGCAGTACTTC. Encoded protein: CASRYGTGGSSYEQYF. This chain uses TRBV5-6 with TRBJ2-7, with TRBD1 matching over 12 bases. Germline lookup yields CDR1 SGHDT and CDR2 YYEEEE. The CDR3 has 16 amino acids. Trimming cost V 5 bases and J 0 bases; bases outside gene matches: 6.

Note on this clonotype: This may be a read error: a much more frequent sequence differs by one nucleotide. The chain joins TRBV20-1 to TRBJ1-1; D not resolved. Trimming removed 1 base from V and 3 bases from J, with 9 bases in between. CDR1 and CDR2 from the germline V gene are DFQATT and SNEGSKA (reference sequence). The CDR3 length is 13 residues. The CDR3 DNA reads TGCAGTGCTAGAGTTCGTTCAGACACTGAAGCTTTCTTT. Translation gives CSARVRSDTEAFF.

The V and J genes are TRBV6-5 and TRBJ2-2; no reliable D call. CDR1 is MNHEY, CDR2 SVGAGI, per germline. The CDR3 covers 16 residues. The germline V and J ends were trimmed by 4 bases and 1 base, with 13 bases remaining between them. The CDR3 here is CASSFTSGENTGELFF. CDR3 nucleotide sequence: TGTGCCAGCAGTTTCACTTCAGGAGAGAACACCGGGGAGCTGTTTTTT.

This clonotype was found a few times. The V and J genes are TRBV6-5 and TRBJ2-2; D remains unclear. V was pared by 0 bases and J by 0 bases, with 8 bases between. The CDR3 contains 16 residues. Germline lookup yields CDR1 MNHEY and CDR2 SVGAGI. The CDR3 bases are TGTGCCAGCAGTTACTCGCCAGGCGCGAACACCGGGGAGCTGTTTTTT. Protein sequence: CASSYSPGANTGELFF.

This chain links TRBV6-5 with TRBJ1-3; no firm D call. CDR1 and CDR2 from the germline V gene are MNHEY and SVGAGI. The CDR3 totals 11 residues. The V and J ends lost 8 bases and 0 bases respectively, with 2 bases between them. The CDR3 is CASHSGNTIYF. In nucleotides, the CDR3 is TGTGCCAGCCACTCTGGAAACACCATATATTTT.

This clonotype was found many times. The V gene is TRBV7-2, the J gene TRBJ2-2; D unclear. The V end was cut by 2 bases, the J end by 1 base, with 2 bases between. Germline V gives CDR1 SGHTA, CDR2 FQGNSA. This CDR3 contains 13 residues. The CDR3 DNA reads TGTGCCAGCAGCTTATGGAACACCGGGGAGCTGTTTTTT. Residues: CASSLWNTGELFF.

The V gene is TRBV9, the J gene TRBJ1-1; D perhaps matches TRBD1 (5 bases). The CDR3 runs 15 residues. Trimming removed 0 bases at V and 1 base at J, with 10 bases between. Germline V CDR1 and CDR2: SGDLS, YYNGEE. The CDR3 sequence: CASSVDARENTEAFF. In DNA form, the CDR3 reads TGTGCCAGCAGCGTAGATGCCAGGGAGAACACTGAAGCTTTCTTT.

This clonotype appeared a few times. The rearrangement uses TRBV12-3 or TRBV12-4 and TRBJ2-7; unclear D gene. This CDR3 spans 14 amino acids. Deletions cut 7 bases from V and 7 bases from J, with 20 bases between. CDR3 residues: CASTKVAGSREQYF. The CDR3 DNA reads TGTGCCAGCACCAAGGTCGCAGGCTCGAGAGAGCAGTACTTC.

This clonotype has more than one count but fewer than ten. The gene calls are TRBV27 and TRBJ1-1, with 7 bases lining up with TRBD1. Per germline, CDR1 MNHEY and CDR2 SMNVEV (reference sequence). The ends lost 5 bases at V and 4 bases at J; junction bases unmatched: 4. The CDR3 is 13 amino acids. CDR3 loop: CASSVRQGTEAFF. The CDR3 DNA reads TGTGCCAGCAGTGTCAGACAGGGCACTGAAGCTTTCTTT.